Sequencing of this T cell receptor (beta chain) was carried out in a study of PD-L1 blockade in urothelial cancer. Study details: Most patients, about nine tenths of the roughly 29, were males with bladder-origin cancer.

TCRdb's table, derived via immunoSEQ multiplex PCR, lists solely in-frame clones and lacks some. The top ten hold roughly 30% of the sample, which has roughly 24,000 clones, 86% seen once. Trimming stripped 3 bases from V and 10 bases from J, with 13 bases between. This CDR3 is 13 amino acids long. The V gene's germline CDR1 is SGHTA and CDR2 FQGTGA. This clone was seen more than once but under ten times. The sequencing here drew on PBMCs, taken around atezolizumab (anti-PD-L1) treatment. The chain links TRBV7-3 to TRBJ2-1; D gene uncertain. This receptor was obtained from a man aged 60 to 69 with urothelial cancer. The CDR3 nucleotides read TGTGCCAGCAGCTTTAGCCCCTCCGGGGAGCAGTTCTTC. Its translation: CASSFSPSGEQFF.